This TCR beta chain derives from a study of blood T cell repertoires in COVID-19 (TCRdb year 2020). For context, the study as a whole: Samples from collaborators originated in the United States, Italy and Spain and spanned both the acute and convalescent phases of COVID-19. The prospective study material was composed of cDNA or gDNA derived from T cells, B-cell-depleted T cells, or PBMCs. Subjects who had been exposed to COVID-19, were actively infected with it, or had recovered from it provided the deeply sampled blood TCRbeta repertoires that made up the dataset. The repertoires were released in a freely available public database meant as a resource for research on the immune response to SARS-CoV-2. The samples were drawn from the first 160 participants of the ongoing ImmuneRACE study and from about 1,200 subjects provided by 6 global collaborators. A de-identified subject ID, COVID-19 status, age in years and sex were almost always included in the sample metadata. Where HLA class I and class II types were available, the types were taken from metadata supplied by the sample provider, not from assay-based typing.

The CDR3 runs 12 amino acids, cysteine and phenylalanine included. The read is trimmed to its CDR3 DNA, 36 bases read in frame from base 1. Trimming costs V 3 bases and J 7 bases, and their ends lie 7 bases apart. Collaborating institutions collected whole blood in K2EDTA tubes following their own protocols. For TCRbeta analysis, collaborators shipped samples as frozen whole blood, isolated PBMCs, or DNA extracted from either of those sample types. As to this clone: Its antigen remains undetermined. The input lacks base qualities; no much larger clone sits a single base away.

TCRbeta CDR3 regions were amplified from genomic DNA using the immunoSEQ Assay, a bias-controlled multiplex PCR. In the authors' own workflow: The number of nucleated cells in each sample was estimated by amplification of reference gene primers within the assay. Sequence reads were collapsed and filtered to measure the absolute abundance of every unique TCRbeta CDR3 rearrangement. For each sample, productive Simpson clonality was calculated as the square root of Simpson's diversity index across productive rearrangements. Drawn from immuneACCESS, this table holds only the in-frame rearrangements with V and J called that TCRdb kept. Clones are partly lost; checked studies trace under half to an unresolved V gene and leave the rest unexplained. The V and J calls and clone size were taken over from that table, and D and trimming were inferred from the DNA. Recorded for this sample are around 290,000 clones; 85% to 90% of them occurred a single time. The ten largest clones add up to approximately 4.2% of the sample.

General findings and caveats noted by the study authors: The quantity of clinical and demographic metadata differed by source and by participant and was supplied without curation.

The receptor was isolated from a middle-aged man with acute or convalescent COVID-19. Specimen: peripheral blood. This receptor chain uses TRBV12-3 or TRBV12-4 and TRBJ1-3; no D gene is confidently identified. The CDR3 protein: CASSFPGNTIYF. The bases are TGTGCCAGCAGTTTCCCAGGCAACACCATATATTTT.